This TCR beta chain is from a study of shared clonotypes between healthy human individuals. Broader study findings: Investigators expected sequencing depth to affect clonotype sharing among donors. In general, naive subsets displayed greater estimated richness than memory subsets did.

A word on this clone: Its antigen is as yet unknown.

CD8 memory merged CD45RO+ with CCR7-negative CD45RA+ TemRA cells. The authors' processing: Sequence data from immunoSEQ were junction-only and lacked quality scores; consequently, filtering differed. The assay was immunoSEQ multiplex PCR, and TCRdb's table has in-frame clones only and misses some. V and J calls and clone size come straight from that table; D and trimming were deduced from the DNA. This table has fewer than 850,000 clones, 80% to 95% appearing once. Sequenced: memory CD8+ T cells from PBMCs. Described subset: CD45RO+ cells pooled with CCR7-negative TemRA cells. The receptor comes from a man aged 18-30 years in good health. Some clones in this sample may be carry-over from other donors' samples.

The CDR3 region has the DNA TGTGCCAGCAGTAGCAGGGTTCCCGGGGAGCTGTTTTTT. Its translation is CASSSRVPGELFF. The chain is built from TRBV6-4 and TRBJ2-2, with D perhaps matching TRBD1 (5 bases). The ends were cut back, 5 bases at V and 6 bases at J, with 10 bases in the middle. CDR3 length equals 13 residues. CDR1 and CDR2 (germline): MRHNA, SNTAGT.